The 28 T cell receptor beta chains below all came from one sample that was sequenced in a study of T cells in Graves' hyperthyroidism and ophthalmopathy. The investigators amplified TCR beta CDR3 regions from RNA transcripts. First-round RT-PCR targeting the TCR CDR3 was performed with the HTBI primer set. TCRdb used MiXCR to reprocess the multiplex PCR reads, holding one entry per CDR3 protein. Here the sample spans about 270,000 distinct CDR3 sequences, 13% to 15% being singletons. Sequencing used blood. The receptor set was obtained from a woman in her forties or fifties with Graves' hyperthyroidism that later progressed to Graves' ophthalmopathy.

This clonotype was observed many times. The genes are TRBV20-1 and TRBJ2-7; 9 bases agree with TRBD1. The V and J ends lost 5 bases and 6 bases, in that order; junction bases with no gene match: 2. Germline V lookup: CDR1 DFQATT, CDR2 SNEGSKA (reference sequence). CDR3 size: 11 residues. Here the CDR3 reads CSAGQGREQYF. CDR3 DNA: TGCAGTGCTGGACAGGGGCGCGAGCAGTACTTC.

This clonotype was picked up many times. The chain employs TRBV20-1 and TRBJ2-5; D assignment may be TRBD1 or TRBD2 (5 bases each). V shed 4 bases and J shed 5 bases, with 8 bases lying between them. The CDR3 sequence is 11 residues long. Germline V gene data show CDR1 as DFQATT and CDR2 as SNEGSKA (reference sequence). DNA of the CDR3: TGCAGTGCTATGGGGGTGGAGACCCAGTACTTC. Protein: CSAMGVETQYF.

This clonotype was observed a handful of times. The chain has TRBV5-1 and TRBJ2-7; TRBD2 is a possible D gene (5 bases). The V gene's germline CDR1 is SGHRS and CDR2 YFSETQ. V dropped 4 bases and J dropped 6 bases, with 20 bases sitting between them. The CDR3 is made up of 15 amino acids. The CDR3 loop is CASSPYLAVGAEQYF. The DNA of the CDR3 is TGCGCCAGCAGCCCATATTTAGCAGTGGGAGCCGAGCAGTACTTC. The variable domain in full, with the rest retrieved from reference TRBV5-1 and TRBJ2-7, is KAGVTQTPRYLIKTRGQQVTLSCSPISGHRSVSWYQQTPGQGLQFLFEYFSETQRNKGNFPGRFSGRQFSNSRSEMNVSTLELGDSALYLCASSPYLAVGAEQYFGPGTRLTVT.

This clonotype was counted ten times or more. The J gene is TRBJ1-2, the V gene TRBV5-1; 9 bases map to TRBD1. The CDR3 length is 14 residues. V shed 5 bases and J 7 bases; nucleotides not matched to a gene: 9. CDR1 and CDR2 from the germline V gene are SGHRS and YFSETQ. CDR3 sequence: CASSLTGGESGYTF. For the CDR3, the DNA is TGCGCCAGCAGTTTGACAGGGGGTGAAAGTGGCTACACCTTC. Complete variable domain (other parts from reference TRBV5-1 and TRBJ1-2): KAGVTQTPRYLIKTRGQQVTLSCSPISGHRSVSWYQQTPGQGLQFLFEYFSETQRNKGNFPGRFSGRQFSNSRSEMNVSTLELGDSALYLCASSLTGGESGYTFGSGTRLTVV.

Here the CDR3 DNA reads TGTGCCACCAGCCAAGGGGTTGAGGAGACCCAGTACTTC. This encodes CATSQGVEETQYF. The chain joins TRBV24-1 to TRBJ2-5, with D perhaps matching TRBD1 (5 bases). V lost 7 bases and J 5 bases, leaving 13 bases between the germline ends. This CDR3 is built from 13 residues. CDR1 and CDR2 (germline): KGHDR, SFDVKD.

This clonotype was detected ten times or more. This chain uses TRBV28 with TRBJ2-1; 13 positions agree with TRBD2. V shed 6 bases, J shed 4 bases, and the junction held 6 bases outside the gene matches. The CDR3 length is 16 residues. Germline CDR1 reads MDHEN; CDR2 reads SYDVKM. The CDR3: CASRAPGLAGYNEQFF. The CDR3 DNA is TGTGCCAGCAGAGCTCCGGGACTAGCGGGATACAATGAGCAGTTCTTC.

At least ten counts were recorded for this clonotype. In DNA, the CDR3 is TGCAGTGCTAGATGGGCGACAGGGCTGGATGAAGCTTTCTTT. Protein sequence: CSARWATGLDEAFF. The V and J genes are TRBV20-1 and TRBJ1-1; TRBD1 agrees at 7 bases. Germline CDR1 DFQATT, CDR2 SNEGSKA (reference sequence). The length of the CDR3 is 14 residues. The J segment lost 7 bases and the V segment lost 2 bases, leaving 10 bases of the junction unmatched.

The V call is TRBV29-1, the J call TRBJ1-5; no clear D. V lost 7 bases to trimming and J lost 3 bases, with 16 bases between them. CDR3 size: 14 residues. CDR1 is SQVTM, CDR2 ANQGSEA, per germline. In nucleotides, the CDR3 is TGCAGCGCAAAACTAACGGCGGACAATCAGCCCCAGCATTTT. It specifies CSAKLTADNQPQHF. The full variable domain, rest sourced from reference TRBV29-1 and TRBJ1-5, is SAVISQKPSRDICQRGTSLTIQCQVDSQVTMMFWYRQQPGQSLTLIATANQGSEATYESGFVIDKFPISRPNLTFSTLTVSNMSPEDSSIYLCSAKLTADNQPQHFGDGTRLSIL.

This clonotype was picked up many times. This chain uses TRBV7-9 with TRBJ1-5; TRBD1 might be the D (6 bases). Germline CDR1 is SEHNR and CDR2 is FQNEAQ (reference sequence). V gave up 4 bases and J gave up 9 bases, with 13 bases separating them. The CDR3 totals 13 residues. CDR3 loop: CASSSDSAAPQHF. As DNA, the CDR3 is TGTGCCAGCAGCTCGGACAGTGCTGCGCCCCAGCATTTT.

The table lists this clonotype with many counts. The chain joins TRBV12-3 or TRBV12-4 to TRBJ2-2, with D perhaps TRBD1 (5 bases). The CDR3 loop spans 13 amino acids. Between the trimmed V and J ends, which lost 6 bases and 6 bases, there was a span of 11 bases. The CDR3 loop is CASSPGYAGELFF. The CDR3 nucleotides are TGTGCCAGCAGCCCAGGGTATGCCGGGGAGCTGTTTTTT.

This chain connects TRBV2 to TRBJ1-1; 9 bases map to TRBD1. The length of the CDR3 is 16 residues. Germline CDR1 and CDR2: SNHLY and FYNNEI. V dropped 8 bases and J dropped 3; count of bases not matched to a gene: 13. CDR3 loop: CASVGTGKKGYTEAFF. CDR3 sequence (DNA): TGTGCCAGCGTTGGGACAGGGAAGAAGGGGTACACTGAAGCTTTCTTT. The complete variable domain, with remaining parts taken from reference TRBV2 and TRBJ1-1, reads EPEVTQTPSHQVTQMGQEVILRCVPISNHLYFYWYRQILGQKVEFLVSFYNNEISEKSEIFDDQFSVERPDGSNFTLKIRSTKLEDSAMYFCASVGTGKKGYTEAFFGQGTRLTVV.

At least ten counts were recorded for this clonotype. This chain uses TRBV6-1 with TRBJ2-1; 15 bases line up with TRBD2. Germline CDR1 and CDR2: MNHNS and SASEGT. Losses at the gene ends were 4 bases for V and 9 bases for J; bases not matched to a gene: 10. The CDR3 has 17 residues. CDR3 coding DNA: TGTGCCAGCAGTGTCAGAAAGGGGGGACTAGCGGGAGGTGAGCAGTTCTTC. Its translation: CASSVRKGGLAGGEQFF.

The table lists this clonotype with many counts. V is TRBV11-2 and J is TRBJ2-1; 8 nucleotides match TRBD2. Germline V gene sequence: CDR1 SGHAT, CDR2 FQNNGV. This CDR3 has 17 residues. Trimming cost V 2 bases and J 2 bases; bases outside gene matches: 8. The CDR3 DNA reads as TGTGCCAGCAGCTTACTGAGCGGGAGTAGTCCCTACAATGAGCAGTTCTTC. This gives the protein CASSLLSGSSPYNEQFF.

In its sample, this clonotype was seen a few times. The chain carries TRBV7-6 and TRBJ2-5; D gene unclear. CDR3 size: 12 residues. Germline values: CDR1 SGHVS, CDR2 FNYEAQ. With 4 bases removed from V and 0 bases from J, the gap between germline ends came to 3 bases. The CDR3 here is CASSSHQETQYF. The CDR3 region has the DNA TGTGCCAGCAGCTCACACCAAGAGACCCAGTACTTC.

This chain joins TRBV28 and TRBJ2-1, with no clear D. V gave up 5 bases and J gave up 4 bases, with 15 bases separating them. This CDR3 comprises 15 residues. CDR1 and CDR2 from the germline V gene are MDHEN and SYDVKM. CDR3 bases: TGTGCCAGCAGTCAAAAACCCACTGCGTACAATGAGCAGTTCTTC. Translated: CASSQKPTAYNEQFF.

This chain connects TRBV27 to TRBJ1-1, with 7 bases identical to TRBD1. The CDR3 is 18 amino acids. Germline V lookup: CDR1 MNHEY, CDR2 SMNVEV (reference sequence). Unmatched junction bases numbered 15, after V lost 1 base and J lost 4 bases. Here the CDR3 reads CASSLWNRGSGSGTEAFF. The DNA of the CDR3 is TGTGCCAGCAGTTTATGGAACAGGGGCAGCGGAAGTGGCACTGAAGCTTTCTTT.

This clonotype was seen repeatedly, ten times or more. V gene TRBV18 combines with J gene TRBJ2-3, with D unresolved. V was shortened by 3 bases and J by 3 bases, with 13 bases between the two germline ends. CDR1 and CDR2 from the germline V gene are KGHSH and LQKENI. The CDR3 extends over 15 amino acids. The CDR3 nucleotides are TGTGCCAGCTCACCTTCGAATGGTGGAACAGATACGCAGTATTTT. As protein: CASSPSNGGTDTQYF.

This clonotype has ten or more counts. This chain connects TRBV6-1 to TRBJ2-5; a possible D gene is TRBD1 (6 bases). V lost 8 bases and J 4 bases, leaving 14 bases between the germline ends. The germline V gene has CDR1 MNHNS and CDR2 SASEGT. The CDR3 loop spans 13 amino acids. The CDR3 coding sequence is TGTGCCAGCGGCCCAGGGGTAGTAGAGACCCAGTACTTC. Protein product: CASGPGVVETQYF.

This clonotype was observed at least ten times. This chain uses TRBV2 with TRBJ1-6; perhaps TRBD1 as D (5 bases). The germline gives CDR1 SNHLY, CDR2 FYNNEI. The CDR3 consists of 18 residues. With 6 bases removed from V and 4 bases from J, the gap between germline ends came to 22 bases. CDR3 nucleotides: TGTGCCAGCAGAGGCCCCGGGACGGCGACTGGATATAATTCACCCCTCCACTTT. Protein product: CASRGPGTATGYNSPLHF.

This clonotype was counted once. The chain carries TRBV6-4 and TRBJ1-1; tentatively, D is TRBD1 (6 bases). The CDR3 covers 13 residues. Germline V CDR1 and CDR2: MRHNA, SNTAGT. The germline V and J ends were trimmed by 0 bases and 4 bases, with 6 bases remaining between them. Here the CDR3 reads CASSDSDSTEAFF. Here the CDR3 DNA reads TGTGCCAGCAGTGACTCGGACAGCACTGAAGCTTTCTTT.

The gene calls are TRBV5-4 and TRBJ2-6; D may be TRBD2 (6 bases). CDR3 length: 18 amino acids. Germline-derived CDR1 and CDR2 are SGHNT and YYREEE (reference sequence). Trimming left V 2 bases short and J 2 bases short, with 17 bases between. Here the CDR3 reads CASSFTSGGEAGANVLTF. CDR3 coding DNA: TGTGCCAGCAGCTTCACCTCGGGTGGGGAGGCTGGGGCCAACGTCCTGACTTTC.

This clonotype was seen a handful of times. The rearrangement uses TRBV6-5 and TRBJ2-3; D is ambiguous. Per germline, CDR1 MNHEY and CDR2 SVGAGI. The ends were cut back, 1 base at V and 3 bases at J, with 2 bases in the middle. The CDR3 is 12 residues long. The CDR3, as DNA: TGTGCCAGCAGTTACTTAACAGATACGCAGTATTTT. Its protein is CASSYLTDTQYF.

V gene TRBV19 combines with J gene TRBJ2-1; TRBD2 might be the D (7 bases). This CDR3 is 15 amino acids long. V was shortened by 5 bases and J by 6 bases, with 17 bases between the two germline ends. The germline V gene has CDR1 LNHDA and CDR2 SQIVND (reference sequence). The CDR3 DNA reads TGTGCCAGTAGTGTCGCCGAGGGGGGGGGCAATGAGCAGTTCTTC. It translates to CASSVAEGGGNEQFF.

At least ten counts were recorded for this clonotype. V gene TRBV6-1 combines with J gene TRBJ2-7; D is possibly TRBD2 (5 bases). The V end lost 0 bases, the J end lost 4 bases, and 7 bases lay between the germline ends. The CDR3 has 13 amino acids. Per germline, CDR1 MNHNS and CDR2 SASEGT. The CDR3 protein is CASSEASVYEQYF. The CDR3, as DNA: TGTGCCAGCAGTGAAGCTAGCGTGTACGAGCAGTACTTC.

This clonotype was counted many times. The chain recombines TRBV7-9 with TRBJ2-3; TRBD2 might be the D (6 bases). CDR3 length: 14 residues. V lost 4 bases and J 6 bases, leaving 14 bases between the germline ends. CDR1 SEHNR and CDR2 FQNEAQ come from the germline V gene (reference sequence). CDR3 sequence (DNA): TGTGCCAGCAGCTGGGGACTTCTACCCGATACGCAGTATTTT. It codes for CASSWGLLPDTQYF.

At least ten counts were recorded for this clonotype. This chain uses TRBV20-1 with TRBJ2-7; tentatively, D is TRBD2 (5 bases). The CDR3 runs to 12 residues. Germline assignment: CDR1 DFQATT and CDR2 SNEGSKA (reference sequence). The V gene lost 4 bases and the J gene lost 6 bases, with 13 bases spanning the gap. CDR3 amino acids: CSAKAGDREQYF. The CDR3 coding sequence is TGCAGTGCTAAGGCGGGTGATCGCGAGCAGTACTTC.

This clonotype was counted a few times. This chain connects TRBV4-2 to TRBJ1-5; no clear D. The V and J ends lost 1 base and 5 bases respectively, with 6 bases between them. The CDR3 spans 13 residues. The V gene's germline CDR1 is LGHNA and CDR2 YNFKEQ. The CDR3 DNA reads TGTGCCAGCAGCCAAGTGGGAGATCAGCCCCAGCATTTT. Translated, it gives CASSQVGDQPQHF.

CDR3 coding DNA: TGCGCCAGCAGCTTGCTGGGGGGAAGGAACACCGGGGAGCTGTTTTTT. Its protein is CASSLLGGRNTGELFF. The chain recombines TRBV5-1 with TRBJ2-2; D possibly corresponds to TRBD2 (6 bases). The germline V gene encodes CDR1 SGHRS and CDR2 YFSETQ. The V end was cut by 1 base, the J end by 1 base, with 11 bases between. The CDR3 runs 16 residues.